This TCR beta chain derives from a study of blood T cells in healthy people across ages. Next came a second PCR, run for roughly 6 to 11 cycles, which used a sample-barcoded 5' primer along with a J-beta primer mix. Template switching added a 12-random-nucleotide identifier to every cDNA molecule. Every sample gave at least 3 million paired-end reads containing CDR3. MiXCR was run by TCRdb on the 5' RACE reads, yielding one entry per CDR3 protein. This sample yields about 1.6 million distinct CDR3 sequences, of which 30% to 40% are seen a single time; approximately 10% belongs to the top ten. Sample donors were healthy Caucasian individuals that came from Russia, aged about 6 to 95. This clonotype was recorded a few times. V was pared by 1 base and J by 8 bases, with 17 bases between. There are 15 residues in the CDR3. From germline, CDR1 is SGHTA and CDR2 FQGNSA.

The source of this sequence is a woman aged 25-40 years in good health. The gene calls are TRBV7-2 and TRBJ1-2, with no clear D. Sequenced material: blood. CDR3 sequence (DNA): TGTGCCAGCAGCTTAGTAGGCGGCGGGCTGGGAGGCTACACCTTC. It is translated as CASSLVGGGLGGYTF.